This TCR beta chain is drawn from a study of post-analysis software for immune sequencing data. For the study at large: Clinical courses comprised relapsing-remitting, secondary progressive and progressive-relapsing multiple sclerosis. Study-level points and caveats: F-measure co-clustering was strong for batch-matched samples. About 5 TRBV segments, including TRBV5-6, TRBV5-1 and TRBV20-1, were more frequent in patients than controls. A significant reduction in normalized Chao1 diversity was observed in multiple sclerosis patients versus controls.

This CDR3 spans 12 amino acids. The J segment lost 9 bases and the V segment lost 6 bases, leaving 9 bases of the junction unmatched. Germline assignment: CDR1 DFQATT and CDR2 SNEGSKA (reference sequence). The library was made from cDNA and included unique molecular identifiers. TCRdb itself ran the PCR reads through MiXCR, one entry per CDR3 protein. Counted here are about 570,000 distinct CDR3 sequences, roughly 34% occurring once; the ten biggest clones make up 4.5% to 7.5%. This clonotype occurred a few times. The antigen is undetermined. This sequence was found in a girl under 18 with multiple sclerosis. Sequenced material: blood. This chain links TRBV20-1 with TRBJ2-7; 9 bases align to TRBD2. CDR3 in DNA: TGCAGTGCAGCGGGGGGCTTTGATGTGCAGTACTTC. Translation gives CSAAGGFDVQYF.